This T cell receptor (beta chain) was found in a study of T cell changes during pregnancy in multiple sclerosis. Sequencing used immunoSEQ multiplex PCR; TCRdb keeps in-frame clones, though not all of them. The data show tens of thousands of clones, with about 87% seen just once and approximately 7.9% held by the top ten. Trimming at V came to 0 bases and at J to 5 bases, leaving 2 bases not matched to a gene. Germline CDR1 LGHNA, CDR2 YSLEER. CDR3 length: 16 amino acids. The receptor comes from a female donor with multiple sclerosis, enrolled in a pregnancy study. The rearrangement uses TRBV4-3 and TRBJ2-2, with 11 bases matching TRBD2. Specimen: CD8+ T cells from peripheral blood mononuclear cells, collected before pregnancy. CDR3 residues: CASSQESSGGTGELFF. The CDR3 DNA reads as TGCGCCAGCAGCCAAGAATCTAGCGGGGGGACCGGGGAGCTGTTTTTT.